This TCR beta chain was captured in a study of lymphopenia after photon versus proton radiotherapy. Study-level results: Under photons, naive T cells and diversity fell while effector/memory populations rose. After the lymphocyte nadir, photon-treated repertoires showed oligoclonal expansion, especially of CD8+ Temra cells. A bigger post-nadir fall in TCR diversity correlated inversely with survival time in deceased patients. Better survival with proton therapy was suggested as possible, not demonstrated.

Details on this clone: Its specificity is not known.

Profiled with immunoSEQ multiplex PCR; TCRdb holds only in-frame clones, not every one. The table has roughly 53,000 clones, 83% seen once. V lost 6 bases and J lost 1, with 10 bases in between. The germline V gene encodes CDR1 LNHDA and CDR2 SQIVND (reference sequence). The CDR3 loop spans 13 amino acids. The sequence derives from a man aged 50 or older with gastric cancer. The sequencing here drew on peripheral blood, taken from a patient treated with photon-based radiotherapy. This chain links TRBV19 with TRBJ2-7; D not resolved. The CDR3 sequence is CASRKDGSYEQYF. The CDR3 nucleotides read TGTGCCAGTAGAAAAGACGGGTCCTACGAGCAGTACTTC.